This record concerns one TCR beta chain sequence. Its target is unknown. Primers for the PCR totalled 60 Vbeta and 13 Jbeta. Using immunoSEQ multiplex PCR, the repertoire was profiled, and TCRdb retains in-frame clones only, with some absent. The table records some 180,000 clones, 70% to 80% of them present only once. The data stem from a study of cytomegalovirus exposure and HLA in healthy donors. The CDR3 is 13 residues long. V lost 1 base to trimming and J lost 5 bases, with 8 bases between them. Germline loops: CDR1 LNHDA, CDR2 SQIVND (reference sequence). Findings of the study overall: In the analysis, some V segments, TRBV6-2 and TRBV6-3 included, were excluded as indistinguishable. Most subjects had HLA-A and HLA-B alleles reportedly predicted accurately by TCR beta sequences.

This rearrangement joins TRBV19 to TRBJ1-2; possibly TRBD1 for D (5 bases). This clonotype was sampled from a male donor in good health and CMV-seronegative. Input material: PBMCs. The CDR3 region is CASSIGGWYGYTF. The CDR3 region has the DNA TGTGCCAGTAGTATAGGGGGCTGGTATGGCTACACCTTC.